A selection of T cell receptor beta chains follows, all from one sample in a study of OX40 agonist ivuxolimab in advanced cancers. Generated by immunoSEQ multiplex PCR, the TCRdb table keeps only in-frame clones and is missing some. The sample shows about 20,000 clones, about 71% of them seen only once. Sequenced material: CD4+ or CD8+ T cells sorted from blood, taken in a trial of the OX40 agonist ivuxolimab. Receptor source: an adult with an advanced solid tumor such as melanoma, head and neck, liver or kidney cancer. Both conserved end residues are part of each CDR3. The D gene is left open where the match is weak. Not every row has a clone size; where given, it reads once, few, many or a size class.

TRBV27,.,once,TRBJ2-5,TGTGCCAGCAGCCCACTAGATTCCCAAGAGACCCAGTACTTC,CASSPLDSQETQYF
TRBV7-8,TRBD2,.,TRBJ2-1,TGTGCCAGCAGCTTCCTAGGGACTAGCGGGAGCGATGAGCAGTTCTTC,CASSFLGTSGSDEQFF
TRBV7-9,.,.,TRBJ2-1,TGTGCCAGCAGCTCTAAGGGGAATGAGCAGTTCTTC,CASSSKGNEQFF
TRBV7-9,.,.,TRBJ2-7,TGTGCCAGCAGCTTAGCGCTGGGGTACGAGCAGTACTTC,CASSLALGYEQYF
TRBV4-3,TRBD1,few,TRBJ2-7,TGCGCCAGCAGCCAAACCTTCGAGGACAGGGGTTCCTACGAGCAGTACTTC,CASSQTFEDRGSYEQYF
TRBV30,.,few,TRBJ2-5,TGTGCCTGGAGTGTAAGCGAGACCCAGTACTTC,CAWSVSETQYF
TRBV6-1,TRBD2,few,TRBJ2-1,TGTGCCAGCAGCATAGCGGGAGCAGTCAATGAGCAGTTCTTC,CASSIAGAVNEQFF
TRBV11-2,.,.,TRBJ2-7,TGTGCCAGCAGCTTAGGGTCGTTGCTGTGGGAGCAGTACTTC,CASSLGSLLWEQYF
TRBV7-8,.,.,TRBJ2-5,TGTGCCAGCAGGCCAGTCTTGGCAGGACAAGAGACCCAGTACTTC,CASRPVLAGQETQYF
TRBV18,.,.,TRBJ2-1,TGTGCCAGCTCATTCGACAGGCGCTCCTACAATGAGCAGTTCTTC,CASSFDRRSYNEQFF
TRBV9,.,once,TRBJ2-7,TGTGCCAGCAGCCCGACTGGCTACGAGCAGTACTTC,CASSPTGYEQYF
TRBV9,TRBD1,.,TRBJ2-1,TGTGCCAGCAGCGTAGACCCGGACAGGGGGATATACAATGAGCAGTTCTTC,CASSVDPDRGIYNEQFF
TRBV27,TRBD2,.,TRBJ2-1,TGTGCCAGTCTTCGGACTAGCGGCTACAGGGGTGAGCAGTTCTTC,CASLRTSGYRGEQFF
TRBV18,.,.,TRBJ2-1,TGTGCCAGCTCACCACCCGTCGGGGATGAGCAGTTCTTC,CASSPPVGDEQFF
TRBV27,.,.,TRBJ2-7,TGTGCCAGCAGTTTGGACCCCGGACAGCCTCGGGAGCAGTACTTC,CASSLDPGQPREQYF
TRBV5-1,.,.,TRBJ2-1,TGCGCCAGCAGCTTCGGAGATTACAATGAGCAGTTCTTC,CASSFGDYNEQFF
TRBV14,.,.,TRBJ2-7,TGTGCCAGCAGCCCCCGGGGCGCAAACGAGCAGTACTTC,CASSPRGANEQYF
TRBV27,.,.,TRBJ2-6,TGTGCCAGCAGTGTGGGGGGGGCCAACGTCCTGACTTTC,CASSVGGANVLTF
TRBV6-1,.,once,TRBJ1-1,TGTGCCAGCAGTGGGTACACATCTAATGAAGCTTTCTTT,CASSGYTSNEAFF
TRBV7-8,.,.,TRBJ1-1,TGTGCCAGCAGCTTAGAAACACTCATGAACACTGAAGCTTTCTTT,CASSLETLMNTEAFF
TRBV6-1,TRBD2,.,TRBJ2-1,TGTGCCAGCAGTGAGGGGACTAGCGGGAGATCCTCCTTATACAATGAGCAGTTCTTC,CASSEGTSGRSSLYNEQFF
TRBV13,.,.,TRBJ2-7,TGTGCCAGCAGCTTTGGAGCGGCGGGGAGGAACTACGAGCAGTACTTC,CASSFGAAGRNYEQYF
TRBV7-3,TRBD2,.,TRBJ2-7,TGTGCCAGCAGCGAAAGCGGGAGCATCTACGAGCAGTACTTC,CASSESGSIYEQYF
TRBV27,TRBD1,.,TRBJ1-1,TGTGCCAGCAGTGACAGGGGAGTAGCAAACACTGAAGCTTTCTTT,CASSDRGVANTEAFF
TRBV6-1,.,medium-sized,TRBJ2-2,TGTGCCAGCAGTGAGGCAGGGGCAGGGTGGGGCACCGGGGAGCTGTTTTTT,CASSEAGAGWGTGELFF
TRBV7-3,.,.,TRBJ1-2,TGTGCCAGCAGCTTAGGGACGGTCTATGGCTACACCTTC,CASSLGTVYGYTF
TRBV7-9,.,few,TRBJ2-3,TGTGCCAGCATCCCCCCGAGGGCGGCAGATACGCAGTATTTT,CASIPPRAADTQYF
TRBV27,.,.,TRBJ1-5,TGTGCCAGCAGTTGGGACATTAGCAATCAGCCCCAGCATTTT,CASSWDISNQPQHF
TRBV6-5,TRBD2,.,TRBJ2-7,TGTGCCAGCAGTTACGGGCTAGCGGGGACCTACGAGCAGTACTTC,CASSYGLAGTYEQYF
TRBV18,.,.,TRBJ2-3,TGTGCCAGCTCACTACGAGGGCAGAACACAGATACGCAGTATTTT,CASSLRGQNTDTQYF
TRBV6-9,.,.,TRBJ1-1,TGTGCCAGCAGATTCAGTGCGACTGAAGCTTTCTTT,CASRFSATEAFF
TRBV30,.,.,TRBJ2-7,TGTGCTGTCGATTTGGCGGGAACCTACGAGCAGTACTTC,CAVDLAGTYEQYF
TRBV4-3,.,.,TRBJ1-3,TGCGCCAGCGGGCGGGACGTTGGAAACACCATATATTTT,CASGRDVGNTIYF
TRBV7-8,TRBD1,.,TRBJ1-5,TGTGCCAGCAGCCGGGGACAGGGGGCTTATCAGCCCCAGCATTTT,CASSRGQGAYQPQHF
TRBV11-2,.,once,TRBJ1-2,TGTGCCAGCAGCTTAGTTGCGGGACTGTGGGGCTACACCTTC,CASSLVAGLWGYTF
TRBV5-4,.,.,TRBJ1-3,TGTGCCAGCAGCCCGGACAGTATCCTTGGAAACACCATATATTTT,CASSPDSILGNTIYF
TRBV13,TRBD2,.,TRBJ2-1,TGTGCCAGCAGCTCGACCACGACTCCGGGACTAGCGGGAATCCGGGGCTCCTACAATGAGCAGTTCTTC,CASSSTTTPGLAGIRGSYNEQFF
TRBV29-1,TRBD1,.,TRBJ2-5,TGCAGCGTCGACAGGGGGCAAGAGACCCAGTACTTC,CSVDRGQETQYF
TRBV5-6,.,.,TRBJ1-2,TGTGCCAGCAGCTCCACCACAGCAGGGCGCGGCTACACCTTC,CASSSTTAGRGYTF
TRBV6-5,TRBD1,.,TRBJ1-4,TGTGCCAGCAGTCCCCGGGACAGGTCGGGTGAAAAACTGTTTTTT,CASSPRDRSGEKLFF
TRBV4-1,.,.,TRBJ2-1,TGCGCCAGCAGCCCGGGGGTACTCAATGAGCAGTTCTTC,CASSPGVLNEQFF
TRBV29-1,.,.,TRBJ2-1,TGCAGCGTTGAGGTGGAGCTTTACAATGAGCAGTTCTTC,CSVEVELYNEQFF
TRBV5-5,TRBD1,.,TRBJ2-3,TGTGCCAGCAGCTTAGACAGGGGCACGCAGTATTTT,CASSLDRGTQYF
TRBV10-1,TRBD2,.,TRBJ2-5,TGCGCCAGCAGTGGTGGGACTAGCGGACAAGAGACCCAGTACTTC,CASSGGTSGQETQYF
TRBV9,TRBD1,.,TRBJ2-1,TGTGCCAGCAGCCCCAACAGGGGGTCGAGCTCCTACAATGAGCAGTTCTTC,CASSPNRGSSSYNEQFF
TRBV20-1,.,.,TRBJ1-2,TGCAATTCCATATATGGCTACACCTTC,CNSIYGYTF